Sequencing of this TCR beta chain was carried out in a study of blood T cell repertoires in COVID-19. Study in general: COVID-19 samples from acute and convalescent phases originated in the United States, Italy and Spain.

Clones were sequenced by immunoSEQ multiplex PCR, and TCRdb holds only the in-frame ones, with some missing. The sample consists of a few hundred thousand clones, around 83% of them appearing once. Germline V gene sequence: CDR1 MNHNS, CDR2 SASEGT. V shed 4 bases and J shed 1 base, with 16 bases lying between them. The CDR3 extends over 17 amino acids. All enrollees were roughly 18 to 95 years old and from 24 US areas. Cohorts were based on clinical histories the participants reported. The V gene is TRBV6-1, the J gene TRBJ2-2; D is possibly TRBD1 (6 bases). Sequences were obtained from PBMCs or T cells enriched from blood (not recorded which). This sequence was found in a woman aged 45-65 years who had recovered from COVID-19. CDR3 sequence (DNA): TGTGCCAGCAGTGTGCTAACAGGGACCTGGAACACCGGGGAGCTGTTTTTT. Translation: CASSVLTGTWNTGELFF.